The clone carrying this T cell receptor (beta chain) was seen only a few times. As yet, its antigen is unknown. The CDR3 contains 15 residues. The germline V gene encodes CDR1 MNHEY and CDR2 SVGEGT. The V end lost 0 bases, the J end lost 4 bases, and 12 bases lay between the germline ends. Unique molecular identifiers had been added to the TCR beta cDNA libraries. TCRdb recomputed calls from the PCR reads with MiXCR, one row per CDR3 protein. This table has about 500,000 distinct CDR3 sequences, around 40% appearing once. The data originate from a study of post-analysis software for immune sequencing data. Overall study findings and caveats: F-measure co-clustering was strong for batch-matched samples. Those with multiple sclerosis, the patient group, showed significantly lower normalized Chao1 diversity than controls. Elevated frequency relative to controls characterized several TRBV segments in patients, TRBV5-6, TRBV5-1 and TRBV20-1 among them.

Material: blood. This clonotype was obtained from a girl aged 5-17 years with multiple sclerosis. This chain connects TRBV6-2 or TRBV6-3 to TRBJ2-5; no definite D call. The CDR3 region is CASSYSRGFVETQYF. The CDR3 DNA reads TGTGCCAGCAGTTACTCACGAGGATTTGTAGAGACCCAGTACTTC.